This paragraph reports one T cell receptor beta chain. The CDR3 totals 12 residues. Looked up from germline, CDR1 is SGDLS and CDR2 is YYNGEE. The V gene end was trimmed by 4 bases and the J gene end by 8 bases; junction bases not matched to a gene: 3. The sample is drawn from a study of shared clonotypes between healthy human individuals. TCRdb keeps only in-frame clones here, not all; method: immunoSEQ multiplex PCR. The profile covers roughly 770,000 clones, with around 96% appearing a single time and 0.2% to 0.25% taken by the ten largest. Selected positively for CCR7 and CD45RO-negative, naive CD8 cells excluded terminally differentiated effector memory CD45RA+ cells.

What was sequenced was naive CD8+ T cells sorted from blood. This TCR derives from a man in his thirties or forties in good health. The rearrangement links TRBV9 to TRBJ2-1; 7 nucleotides align to TRBD2. The CDR3 nucleotides are TGTGCCAGCAGCACAACTAGCGATGAGCAGTTCTTC. Protein sequence: CASSTTSDEQFF.